The next 2 T cell receptor beta chains were all read from a single sample in a study of blood T cells in healthy people across ages (dated by TCRdb to the mid-2010s). Libraries were constructed by 5' RACE. TCRdb records Illumina HiSeq 2500 as the sequencer. A second roughly 7 to 11 cycle PCR used a sample-barcoded 5' primer and a J-beta primer mix. Starting from the raw public reads, TCRdb applied fastp trimming at Q25, assembled clones with MiXCR and retained in-frame beta chains. Identical CDR3 proteins give one entry, which carries the most common genes and DNA. This sample gives 700,000 or so distinct CDR3 sequences in total; roughly two fifths of them show up just once. The top ten constitute around 30% of the sample. Specimen: blood. These receptors were obtained from a man older than 75 in good health.

This rearrangement joins TRBV7-9 to TRBJ2-1; tentatively, D is TRBD2 (6 bases). The tail of the sequence fits TRBJ2-7 better, so the J call may be wrong. Germline CDR1 is SEHNR and CDR2 is FQNEAQ (reference sequence). This CDR3 region has 18 residues. The DNA of the CDR3 is TGTGCCAGCAGCTTAGTGCCTCTGGACTATTTCTCCTACAATGAGCAGTACTTC. Amino acids: CASSLVPLDYFSYNEQYF.

This clonotype has just a few counts. The V call is TRBV29-1, the J call TRBJ2-1; 11 bases fit TRBD2. Germline lookup yields CDR1 SQVTM and CDR2 ANQGSEA. Trimming cost V 7 bases and J 7 bases; bases outside gene matches: 9. The CDR3 consists of 14 residues. The CDR3 nucleotides are TGCAGCGGCCGACTAGCGGGATGGTTGAATGAGCAGTTCTTC. Translation gives CSGRLAGWLNEQFF.